The clone carrying this TCR beta chain was seen a single time. CDR1 LNHNV and CDR2 YYDKDF come from the germline V gene (reference sequence). Trimming took off 4 bases at V and 8 bases at J, with 11 bases between the two ends. CDR3 size: 13 residues. These data are taken from a study of CD8+ T cells in alopecia areata. Looking at the study overall: Using the percentage of affected scalp area, treated patients' severity was scored.

Sequencing templates came from extracted RNA that was reverse transcribed into cDNA. Produced via immunoSEQ multiplex PCR; TCRdb's table is partial and in-frame only. The repertoire holds roughly 120,000 clones, with 50% to 55% as singletons. Treatment of the sample: oral pan-JAK inhibitor, 5-10 mg twice daily. The sample was CD4+ T cells sorted from blood, taken at week 4, from a patient treated with tofacitinib. This TCR derives from a human donor with alopecia areata. The chain has TRBV15 and TRBJ1-4; no definite D call. CDR3: CATSKSPGEKLFF. In DNA, the CDR3 is TGTGCCACCAGCAAGTCCCCGGGAGAAAAACTGTTTTTT.